Shown below are 9 T cell receptor beta chains from a single sample sequenced in a study of T cell repertoires in cytomegalovirus infection. These TCRs' antigens remain unknown. Via MiXCR, TCRdb re-called the reads, giving one row per CDR3 protein. The data show tens of thousands of distinct CDR3 sequences, just over 20% seen once. The sequenced sample was CD8+ T cells from cultured PBMCs, obtained from culture after CMV antigen stimulation. These TCRs come from a human donor in good health (CMV status not recorded). Some clones in this sample may be carry-over from other donors' samples.

This clonotype is medium-sized by share. Compared with germline, one end of the junction differs, possibly owing to a read error. The chain employs TRBV4-1 and TRBJ1-1, with a possible D match to TRBD1 (5 bases). The CDR3 has 13 residues. Germline V lookup: CDR1 MGHRA, CDR2 YSYEKL. The CDR3 DNA reads TGCGCCAGCAGCCAAGAACGGGGCTGGAGCAGGCAGTTT. Its translation: CASSQERGWSRQF.

The V call is TRBV6-1, the J call TRBJ2-7; D is unclear. The germline V gene has CDR1 MNHNS and CDR2 SASEGT. The CDR3 extends over 15 amino acids. Between the trimmed V and J ends, which lost 2 bases and 3 bases, there was a span of 14 bases. CDR3 coding DNA: TGTGCCAGCAGTGAAACGATAGGGATAAACTACGAGCAGTACTTC. Its translation is CASSETIGINYEQYF.

The DNA for the CDR3 is TGTGCCAGCAGCACTTGGGCTAGCGGGGGCCGCGCCTACGAGCAGTACTTC. Protein: CASSTWASGGRAYEQYF. The V gene is TRBV5-4, the J gene TRBJ2-7; 10 bases are a match to TRBD2. The CDR3 totals 17 residues. The ends lost 4 bases at V and 2 bases at J; junction bases unmatched: 12. Germline V CDR1 and CDR2: SGHNT, YYREEE (reference sequence). Full variable domain (outside the CDR3, taken from reference TRBV5-4 and TRBJ2-7): ETGVTQSPTHLIKTRGQQVTLRCSSQSGHNTVSWYQQALGQGPQFIFQYYREEENGRGNFPPRFSGLQFPNYSSELNVNALELDDSALYLCASSTWASGGRAYEQYFGPGTRLTVT.

This clonotype was found many times. The chain couples TRBV7-9 to TRBJ2-1, with 13 bases aligning to TRBD2. CDR1 and CDR2 (germline): SEHNR, FQNEAQ (reference sequence). The CDR3 sequence is 15 residues long. With 5 bases clipped from V and 5 bases from J, the junction kept 3 bases outside the gene matches. CDR3 bases: TGTGCCAGCAGCGCAGGACTAGCGGGGGACAATGAGCAGTTCTTC. Protein sequence: CASSAGLAGDNEQFF. The complete variable domain, with remaining parts taken from reference TRBV7-9 and TRBJ2-1, reads DTGVSQNPRHKITKRGQNVTFRCDPISEHNRLYWYRQTLGQGPEFLTYFQNEAQLEKSRLLSDRFSAERPKGSFSTLEIQRTEQGDSAMYLCASSAGLAGDNEQFFGPGTRLTVL.

The chain couples TRBV19 to TRBJ1-1; D remains unclear. V was shortened by 6 bases and J by 2 bases, with 16 bases between the two germline ends. The CDR3 length is 15 residues. Germline CDR1 is LNHDA and CDR2 is SQIVND (reference sequence). The DNA for the CDR3 is TGTGCCAGTAGCTCCAGGACCGAGAGAAACACTGAAGCTTTCTTT. Amino acids: CASSSRTERNTEAFF.

The V and J genes are TRBV7-6 and TRBJ1-1; TRBD1 aligns across 9 bases. Germline-derived CDR1 and CDR2 are SGHVS and FNYEAQ. CDR3 length: 15 amino acids. V lost 5 bases and J lost 4; bases outside the gene matches: 8. The CDR3 DNA is TGTGCCAGCAGCCCCGGACAGGGGCCGGCCACTGAAGCTTTCTTT. Translated, it gives CASSPGQGPATEAFF.

This clonotype was detected a few times. The chain has TRBV12-3 or TRBV12-4 and TRBJ2-3, with D possibly being TRBD1 or TRBD2 (5 bases each). Trimming stripped 4 bases from V and 2 bases from J, with 16 bases between. This CDR3 has 16 residues. CDR3 residues: CASSSTRDLYTDTQYF. For the CDR3, the DNA is TGTGCCAGCAGTTCGACTCGGGACCTGTACACAGATACGCAGTATTTT.

The chain recombines TRBV4-3 with TRBJ2-1; D gene uncertain. The CDR3 extends over 17 amino acids. Trimming removed 1 base from V and 0 bases from J, with 13 bases in between. The germline gives CDR1 LGHNA, CDR2 YSLEER. This CDR3 is CASSQAMDVSSYNEQFF. The DNA of the CDR3 is TGCGCCAGCAGCCAAGCGATGGACGTGAGCTCCTACAATGAGCAGTTCTTC.

Notes on this clonotype: The final CDR3 position lacks the conserved phenylalanine or tryptophan, pointing to a likely read error. This chain uses TRBV7-8 with TRBJ2-7; D may be TRBD1 (5 bases). V lost 2 bases and J lost 5, with 10 bases in between. The CDR3 contains 13 residues. Germline V CDR1 and CDR2: SGHVS, FQNEAQ. This CDR3 is CASSLQGIHEQYL. In DNA, the CDR3 is TGTGCCAGCAGCTTACAGGGTATCCACGAGCAGTACTTG.